This entry lists 15 T cell receptor beta chains sequenced from one sample in a study of CD8 T cells in ankylosing spondylitis. MiXCR, applied by TCRdb to the 5' RACE reads, yields one record per CDR3 protein. The table has some 52,000 distinct CDR3 sequences, 7.4% seen once. Specimen: blood, either unsorted or a sorted T cell fraction (not recorded which). These receptors originate from a female donor with ankylosing spondylitis or in good health (not recorded which).

This clonotype is medium-sized (0.01 to 0.1%) by share. The CDR3 loop reads CASSLDTEAFF. DNA of the CDR3: TGCGCCAGCAGCTTAGATACTGAAGCTTTCTTT. The genes are TRBV5-1 and TRBJ1-1; no clear D. This CDR3 comprises 11 residues. With 2 bases removed from V and 5 bases from J, the gap between germline ends came to 4 bases. Germline lookup yields CDR1 SGHRS and CDR2 YFSETQ.

V and J are TRBV7-9 and TRBJ1-4; unclear D gene. The germline CDR1 and CDR2 sequences are SEHNR and FQNEAQ (reference sequence). The V and J ends lost 5 bases and 7 bases respectively, with 14 bases between them. This CDR3 region has 14 residues. In nucleotides, the CDR3 is TGTGCCAGCAGCCCCGATGGGCGATCTGAAAAACTGTTTTTT. The encoded protein is CASSPDGRSEKLFF.

Turning to this clonotype: The junction departs from the called germline gene at one end, perhaps through a read error. This sequence joins TRBV7-7 and TRBJ2-2, with D maybe TRBD2 (6 bases). Germline-derived CDR1 and CDR2 are SSHAT and FNYEAQ (reference sequence). The CDR3 length is 14 residues. The CDR3 region has the DNA TGTGCTAGCAGCTTACCCGGGGGCACCGGGGAGCTGTTTTTT. As protein: CASSLPGGTGELFF. Looking up the rest from reference TRBV7-7 and TRBJ2-2 gives the full variable domain: GAGVSQSPRYKVTKRGQDVTLRCDPISSHATLYWYQQALGQGPEFLTYFNYEAQPDKSGLPSDRFSAERPEGSISTLTIQRTEQRDSAMYRCASSLPGGTGELFFGEGSRLTVL.

The chain couples TRBV12-3 or TRBV12-4 to TRBJ2-5; 7 bases fit TRBD1. The CDR3 covers 15 residues. V shed 6 bases and J 2 bases; nucleotides not matched to a gene: 9. CDR3 coding DNA: TGTGCCAGCAGCCTTTCTCGGACAGGACAAGAGACCCAGTACTTC. Translated, it gives CASSLSRTGQETQYF.

This clonotype was observed at least ten times. The V and J genes are TRBV20-1 and TRBJ2-1, with 15 bases aligning to TRBD2. Germline-derived CDR1 and CDR2 are DFQATT and SNEGSKA (reference sequence). V trimming: 5 bases; J trimming: 0 bases; junction bases outside the gene matches: 5. This CDR3 spans 17 amino acids. The CDR3 here is CSARGTSGGSSYNEQFF. Here the CDR3 DNA reads TGCAGTGCTCGCGGGACTAGCGGGGGGAGCTCCTACAATGAGCAGTTCTTC.

The table lists this clonotype with many counts. V and J are TRBV10-3 and TRBJ2-5; a possible D gene is TRBD1 (7 bases). This CDR3 comprises 15 residues. With 2 bases removed from V and 5 bases from J, the gap between germline ends came to 15 bases. The germline gives CDR1 ENHRY, CDR2 SYGVKD. The CDR3: CAISEDRDWGETQYF. For the CDR3, the DNA is TGTGCCATCAGTGAGGACAGGGACTGGGGTGAGACCCAGTACTTC.

The count of this clonotype is one. The CDR3 coding sequence is TGCGCCAGCAGCTTGGGGGGGACAGCGAGGAACACTGAAGCTTTCTTT. Amino acid sequence: CASSLGGTARNTEAFF. This sequence joins TRBV5-1 and TRBJ1-1; TRBD1 matches 7 bases. The CDR3 sequence is 16 residues long. J lost 1 base, V lost 0 bases, and 6 bases had no gene match. CDR1 and CDR2 (germline): SGHRS, YFSETQ.

V and J are TRBV11-2 and TRBJ2-1; 11 nucleotides agree with TRBD2. The CDR3 spans 16 residues. Germline trimming cut 3 bases from V and 1 base from J; bases unmatched to any gene: 2. Germline assignment: CDR1 SGHAT and CDR2 FQNNGV. CDR3 nucleotide sequence: TGTGCCAGCAGCTTCGGACTAGCGGGTTCCTACAATGAGCAGTTCTTC. Its protein product is CASSFGLAGSYNEQFF.

This clonotype was counted at least ten times. The chain couples TRBV6-5 to TRBJ1-5; a weak D match, TRBD1 (6 bases). Germline CDR1 is MNHEY and CDR2 is SVGAGI. With 5 bases removed from V and 6 bases from J, the gap between germline ends came to 17 bases. The CDR3 spans 15 residues. CDR3 nucleotides: TGTGCCAGCAGTCTCTACGGGGGGCTAAGTCAGCCCCAGCATTTT. This codes for CASSLYGGLSQPQHF.

The chain employs TRBV7-9 and TRBJ1-3; maybe TRBD1 (5 bases). This CDR3 contains 17 residues. The ends were cut back, 5 bases at V and 0 bases at J, with 17 bases in the middle. CDR1 and CDR2 from the germline V gene are SEHNR and FQNEAQ (reference sequence). CDR3 coding DNA: TGTGCCAGCAGCATACGGACAATCGTCTCCTCTGGAAACACCATATATTTT. It specifies CASSIRTIVSSGNTIYF.

The table lists this clonotype with many counts. The chain employs TRBV2 and TRBJ1-1, with 10 bases matching TRBD1. Germline CDR1 SNHLY, CDR2 FYNNEI. With 7 bases clipped from V and 4 bases from J, the junction kept 6 bases outside the gene matches. The CDR3 sequence is 14 residues long. CDR3 nucleotides: TGTGCCAGCACAAGACAGGGGGCCCGCACTGAAGCTTTCTTT. Protein: CASTRQGARTEAFF.

There are many counts of this clonotype. This chain uses TRBV27 with TRBJ1-4, with TRBD1 matching over 12 bases. The CDR3 consists of 20 residues. Losses at the gene ends were 1 base for V and 5 bases for J; bases not matched to a gene: 14. Germline V gene lookup returns CDR1 MNHEY and CDR2 SMNVEV (reference sequence). CDR3 in DNA: TGTGCCAGCAGTTTATTTCCCCCTAGGGACAGGGGGCGGGAGAATGAAAAACTGTTTTTT. Its protein product is CASSLFPPRDRGRENEKLFF.

The table lists this clonotype with many counts. The chain recombines TRBV20-1 with TRBJ2-1; a weak D match, TRBD2 (6 bases). Trimming cost V 7 bases and J 3 bases, with 13 bases left between them. Germline-derived CDR1 and CDR2 are DFQATT and SNEGSKA (reference sequence). The CDR3 covers 13 residues. This CDR3 is CSVTSGDYNEQFF. Written as DNA, the CDR3 is TGCAGTGTCACCTCGGGAGACTACAATGAGCAGTTCTTC.

This clonotype was recorded many times. V usage is TRBV12-3 or TRBV12-4 and J usage is TRBJ2-3; D gene unclear. V was clipped by 3 bases and J by 2 bases, with 9 bases between them. The CDR3 runs 14 residues. CDR3 sequence: CASSLMTLTDTQYF. For the CDR3, the DNA is TGTGCCAGCAGTTTGATGACACTCACAGATACGCAGTATTTT.

This clonotype was picked up many times. The rearrangement uses TRBV20-1 and TRBJ1-4; tentatively, D is TRBD1 (6 bases). Germline V gives CDR1 DFQATT, CDR2 SNEGSKA (reference sequence). The CDR3 sequence is 12 residues long. The CDR3 spells CTTGSTNEKLFF. CDR3 DNA sequence: TGCACCACAGGGTCAACTAATGAAAAACTGTTTTTT.